Included here is one T cell receptor (beta chain) sequence, with context. The method was immunoSEQ multiplex PCR; TCRdb's version includes in-frame clones alone and lacks a portion of them. The sample yields about 59,000 clones, 75% to 95% seen once. From germline, CDR1 is MDHEN and CDR2 SYDVKM. This CDR3 has 12 amino acids. V lost 6 bases and J lost 6; bases outside the gene matches: 4. The data were obtained in a study of blood T cell repertoires in COVID-19. The rearrangement links TRBV28 to TRBJ2-7; 8 nucleotides match TRBD1. The clonotype was recovered from a human donor in a cohort sampled during active COVID-19. Sequences were obtained from peripheral blood. CDR3 bases: TGTGCCAGCAGAAAGGACAGGGTCGAGCAGTACTTC. Residues: CASRKDRVEQYF.